The 3 T cell receptor beta chains below were found in one sample sequenced in a study of T cells in Graves' hyperthyroidism and ophthalmopathy. The source material, RNA transcripts, was used to amplify TCR beta CDR3 regions. TCR CDR3 underwent first-round RT-PCR with the HTBI primer set. MiXCR, run by TCRdb on the multiplex PCR reads, gives a single entry per CDR3 protein. The table has around 450,000 distinct CDR3 sequences, approximately 14% seen once. The sequenced sample consisted of blood. The receptor source for this set is a woman aged 18 to 35 with Graves' hyperthyroidism.

The V and J genes are TRBV10-1 and TRBJ2-5; 7 bases fit TRBD1. The germline gives CDR1 WNHNN, CDR2 SYGVQD (reference sequence). V dropped 4 bases and J dropped 2; count of bases not matched to a gene: 4. The CDR3 consists of 14 residues. The CDR3 protein is CASSGGTAQETQYF. Here the CDR3 DNA reads TGCGCCAGCAGTGGGGGGACAGCGCAAGAGACCCAGTACTTC.

A word on this clonotype: A read error may account for a junction end that differs from germline. The chain uses TRBV2 and TRBJ2-7; tentatively, D is TRBD1 (7 bases). The CDR3 is 15 residues long. The germline V gene encodes CDR1 SNHLY and CDR2 FYNNEI. The CDR3 region is CASSQTGDSSYEQYF. The CDR3, as DNA: TGCGCCAGCAGCCAAACGGGGGACAGTTCCTACGAGCAGTACTTC.

This clonotype was counted at least ten times. The chain is built from TRBV18 and TRBJ2-7; 7 bases are a match to TRBD2. This CDR3 region has 17 residues. V was clipped by 3 bases and J by 2 bases; unmatched bases: 13. Germline V gene sequence: CDR1 KGHSH, CDR2 LQKENI. The CDR3: CASSPGRLAEPPYEQYF. The DNA of the CDR3 is TGTGCCAGCTCACCTGGGCGGCTAGCGGAGCCCCCCTACGAGCAGTACTTC.